This T cell receptor beta chain was captured by sequencing in a study of blood T cell repertoires in COVID-19 (dated by TCRdb to the early 2020s). Study-level background: Samples from collaborators originated in the United States, Italy and Spain and spanned both the acute and convalescent phases of COVID-19. The prospective study material was composed of cDNA or gDNA derived from T cells, B-cell-depleted T cells, or PBMCs. The samples were drawn from two sources: the first 160 participants of the ongoing ImmuneRACE study, and approximately 1,300 subjects contributed by 6 global collaborators. Sample metadata almost always included a de-identified subject ID, COVID-19 status, age in years and sex. The repertoires were released in a freely available public database meant as a resource for research on the immune response to SARS-CoV-2. Where HLA class I and class II types were available, the types were taken from metadata supplied by the sample provider, not from assay-based typing. The dataset comprised deeply sampled blood TCRbeta repertoires from subjects exposed to, actively infected with, or recovered from COVID-19. The research as a whole found: The amount of clinical and demographic metadata varied by source and participant and was provided uncurated.

The immunoSEQ Assay, a bias-controlled multiplex PCR, was used to amplify TCRbeta CDR3 regions from genomic DNA. The paper's data handling went like this. The number of nucleated cells in each sample was estimated from the amplification of reference gene primers within the assay. To quantify the absolute abundance of each unique TCRbeta CDR3 rearrangement, sequence reads were collapsed and filtered. For each sample, productive Simpson clonality was calculated as the square root of Simpson's diversity index over productive rearrangements. As stored in TCRdb, this immuneACCESS dataset retains in-frame rearrangements with V and J assigned. A fraction of the clones does not appear; measured against another copy, unresolved V genes explain less than half of the discrepancy, and the remainder lacks a known reason. V, J and clone size reflect that table, while D and trimming were determined from the DNA. The sample table holds 110,000 to 150,000 clones, of which 90% were seen once. Clones ranked in the top ten supply approximately 11% of the sample.

Collaborating institutions collected whole blood in K2EDTA tubes following their own protocols. For TCRbeta analysis, collaborators shipped samples as frozen whole blood, isolated PBMCs, or DNA extracted from either of those sample types. Concerning this clone itself: Its antigen is still unknown. Base qualities are not at hand, and no much larger clone is one base apart.

The CDR3 runs 14 residues from the cysteine to the phenylalanine. Kept here is only the CDR3 DNA, which spans 42 bases and is read in frame from base 1. A distance of 10 bases separates the germline ends of V and J, which lose 4 bases and 2 bases respectively. Looking up the germline V gene yields CDR1 SGHRS and CDR2 YFSETQ. This receptor was identified in a woman aged 80 or over with acute or convalescent COVID-19. The rearranged segments are TRBV5-1 and TRBJ1-3; a tentative D match to TRBD1 spans 5 bases. The source material was peripheral blood. The DNA reads TGCGCCAGCAGCGGTCCGGGGGCTGGAAACACCATATATTTT. It encodes CASSGPGAGNTIYF. With the portions outside the CDR3 filled from the reference TRBV5-1 and TRBJ1-3 genes, the complete variable region becomes KAGVTQTPRYLIKTRGQQVTLSCSPISGHRSVSWYQQTPGQGLQFLFEYFSETQRNKGNFPGRFSGRQFSNSRSEMNVSTLELGDSALYLCASSGPGAGNTIYFGEGSWLTVV.